Below, one T cell receptor beta chain is given with its context. The germline V gene has CDR1 ENHRY and CDR2 SYGVKD. Between the trimmed V and J ends, which lost 0 bases and 2 bases, there was a span of 11 bases. The length of the CDR3 is 16 residues. The sample originates from a study of blood T cells in healthy people across ages. Primers used in a second PCR of roughly 7 to 12 cycles were a sample-barcoded 5' primer and a J-beta primer mix. Each CDR3 protein gets one entry after TCRdb re-called the 5' RACE reads with MiXCR. Of roughly 1,500,000 distinct CDR3 sequences in the sample, about 43% were seen once.

Sequenced: blood. This TCR was recovered from a young woman in good health. The V call is TRBV10-3, the J call TRBJ1-5; D unclear. The CDR3 region is CAISESVGGGNQPQHF. The CDR3 coding sequence is TGTGCCATCAGTGAGTCGGTAGGAGGTGGCAATCAGCCCCAGCATTTT.